Listed here are 30 T cell receptor beta chains from one sample, sequenced in a study of T cells in Graves' hyperthyroidism and ophthalmopathy. RNA transcripts gave rise to amplified TCR beta CDR3 regions. With the HTBI primer set, the TCR CDR3 went through a first round of RT-PCR. TCRdb processed the multiplex PCR reads anew with MiXCR; each CDR3 protein has one entry. The sample contains hundreds of thousands of distinct CDR3 sequences, 14% of which appear only once. Sequencing was done on a sample of blood. Every receptor here comes from a woman aged 18-29 years with Graves' hyperthyroidism.

This clonotype was counted ten times or more. The J gene is TRBJ2-7, the V gene TRBV5-1; TRBD2 matches 7 bases. Germline loops: CDR1 SGHRS, CDR2 YFSETQ. CDR3 length equals 14 residues. Trimming at V came to 2 bases and at J to 5 bases, leaving 7 bases not matched to a gene. DNA for the CDR3: TGCGCCAGCAGCTTTGTTGCGGGAGCCGACGAGCAGTACTTC. Its translation is CASSFVAGADEQYF. Variable domain in full (rest from reference TRBV5-1 and TRBJ2-7): KAGVTQTPRYLIKTRGQQVTLSCSPISGHRSVSWYQQTPGQGLQFLFEYFSETQRNKGNFPGRFSGRQFSNSRSEMNVSTLELGDSALYLCASSFVAGADEQYFGPGTRLTVT.

This clonotype has at least ten counts. This sequence joins TRBV12-3 or TRBV12-4 and TRBJ2-7; TRBD2 matches 7 bases. The CDR3 length is 15 residues. Losses at the gene ends were 6 bases for V and 4 bases for J; bases not matched to a gene: 12. Here the CDR3 reads CASSLGSGGWYEQYF. In nucleotides, the CDR3 is TGTGCCAGCAGCTTGGGGTCGGGAGGATGGTACGAGCAGTACTTC.

V gene TRBV2 combines with J gene TRBJ1-2, with D perhaps TRBD1 (6 bases). V lost 4 bases, J lost 7 bases, and 19 bases lay in between. CDR1 and CDR2 (germline): SNHLY, FYNNEI. This CDR3 is 15 amino acids long. This CDR3 is CASSGVRGDKGGYTF. CDR3 DNA sequence: TGTGCCAGCAGTGGGGTCAGGGGTGACAAAGGTGGCTACACCTTC.

There are many counts of this clonotype. The chain combines TRBV12-3 or TRBV12-4 with TRBJ1-5, with a weak D call TRBD1 (5 bases). Trimming pared 6 bases from V and 1 base from J, leaving 7 bases between. CDR3 length: 13 amino acids. The CDR3 protein is CASSRQSNQPQHF. Written as DNA, the CDR3 is TGTGCCAGCAGCCGACAGAGCAATCAGCCCCAGCATTTT.

This sequence joins TRBV9 and TRBJ2-7, with 15 positions matching TRBD2. Germline lookup yields CDR1 SGDLS and CDR2 YYNGEE. The CDR3 spans 21 residues. The V gene end was trimmed by 0 bases and the J gene end by 7 bases; junction bases not matched to a gene: 20. CDR3 nucleotides: TGTGCCAGCAGCGTAGCGCAGGGACACCTAAAAGGGACTAGCGGGAGGCATGAGCAGTACTTC. Residues: CASSVAQGHLKGTSGRHEQYF.

This clonotype was seen a handful of times. J is TRBJ1-5 and V is TRBV20-1, with D possibly TRBD1 on 6 matching bases. With 5 bases removed from V and 3 bases from J, the gap between germline ends came to 14 bases. Germline V gene data show CDR1 as DFQATT and CDR2 as SNEGSKA (reference sequence). This CDR3 has 14 amino acids. The CDR3 sequence is CSAQRGGSNQPQHF. The CDR3 nucleotides are TGCAGTGCTCAAAGGGGGGGTTCCAATCAGCCCCAGCATTTT.

The chain uses TRBV7-3 and TRBJ2-5; 8 bases map to TRBD1. J was trimmed by 5 bases and V by 1 base; bases with no gene match: 18. Germline CDR1 SGHTA, CDR2 FQGTGA. This CDR3 is 19 amino acids long. The CDR3 here is CASSLKGAGTGSSGETQYF. CDR3 nucleotide sequence: TGTGCCAGCAGCTTAAAGGGGGCGGGGACAGGTTCTTCAGGGGAGACCCAGTACTTC.

This clonotype was counted ten times or more. The rearrangement joins TRBV2 to TRBJ2-3; 9 nucleotides match TRBD1. Germline loops: CDR1 SNHLY, CDR2 FYNNEI. The CDR3 has 14 residues. V gave up 4 bases and J gave up 3 bases; unmatched junction bases: 2. The CDR3 protein is CASSGQGGTDTQYF. In nucleotides, the CDR3 is TGTGCCAGCAGTGGACAGGGGGGAACAGATACGCAGTATTTT.

The chain carries TRBV29-1 and TRBJ1-1; D is unresolved. This CDR3 has 12 residues. Between the trimmed V and J ends, which lost 7 bases and 3 bases, there was a span of 12 bases. CDR1 and CDR2 from the germline V gene are SQVTM and ANQGSEA. The CDR3 is CSAGSGDTEAFF. CDR3 DNA: TGCAGCGCTGGGTCGGGTGACACTGAAGCTTTCTTT.

This clonotype occurred many times. This CDR3 reads CASSLAETQYF. The CDR3, as DNA: TGTGCCAGCAGCTTAGCGGAGACCCAGTACTTC. The V call is TRBV7-9, the J call TRBJ2-5; no clear D. V shed 0 bases and J shed 5 bases, with 1 base lying between them. The CDR3 consists of 11 residues. Germline values: CDR1 SEHNR, CDR2 FQNEAQ (reference sequence).

This clonotype was picked up many times. CDR3 amino acids: CASSYSDRTPSYEQYF. Written as DNA, the CDR3 is TGTGCCAGCAGTTATTCCGACAGGACTCCCTCCTACGAGCAGTACTTC. The chain employs TRBV6-1 and TRBJ2-7; D might be TRBD1 (6 bases). There are 16 residues in the CDR3. Germline loops: CDR1 MNHNS, CDR2 SASEGT. V shed 5 bases and J shed 0 bases, with 17 bases lying between them.

This chain's CDR3 is CASSLGPQGASPYEQYF. The DNA for the CDR3 is TGTGCCAGCAGCTTAGGGCCTCAGGGGGCGAGTCCCTACGAGCAGTACTTC. The J gene is TRBJ2-7, the V gene TRBV7-3; 8 positions match TRBD1. CDR1 and CDR2 (germline): SGHTA, FQGTGA. V was pared by 2 bases and J by 2 bases, with 11 bases of the junction left unmatched. The CDR3 contains 17 residues.

This clonotype was seen a few times. The gene calls are TRBV19 and TRBJ2-3; tentatively, D is TRBD1 or TRBD2 (6 bases each). The CDR3 contains 15 residues. Germline V gene lookup returns CDR1 LNHDA and CDR2 SQIVND (reference sequence). Trimming removed 2 bases at V and 3 bases at J, with 12 bases between. The CDR3 loop is CASSILGGSTDTQYF. The CDR3 DNA reads as TGTGCCAGTAGTATATTGGGGGGCTCAACAGATACGCAGTATTTT.

Here the CDR3 DNA reads TGTGCCAGCAGTTTAATCACAGGGAGAGAGACCCAGTACTTC. Residues: CASSLITGRETQYF. This rearrangement joins TRBV12-3 or TRBV12-4 to TRBJ2-5; perhaps TRBD1 as D (6 bases). V lost 2 bases, J lost 4 bases, and 11 bases lay in between. The CDR3 covers 14 residues.

This clonotype appeared many times. This chain joins TRBV5-4 and TRBJ2-1; weak D call: TRBD2 (7 bases). Trimming shortened V by 3 bases and J by 0 bases, and 13 bases separated the two germline ends. This CDR3 is 16 amino acids long. Germline V gene data show CDR1 as SGHNT and CDR2 as YYREEE (reference sequence). The CDR3 DNA is TGTGCCAGCAGCTCAGAGGGGGGGAGCTCCTACAATGAGCAGTTCTTC. It translates to CASSSEGGSSYNEQFF.

Ten or more counts support this clonotype. The chain employs TRBV30 and TRBJ2-3; 7 bases fit TRBD1. Germline assignment: CDR1 GTSNPN and CDR2 SVGIG (reference sequence). V lost 6 bases to trimming and J lost 0 bases; unmatched junction nucleotides: 6. The CDR3 consists of 14 residues. The CDR3 here is CACVGTASTDTQYF. CDR3 coding DNA: TGTGCCTGTGTGGGGACAGCTAGCACAGATACGCAGTATTTT.

This clonotype was found once. The chain employs TRBV7-8 and TRBJ2-2; a possible D gene is TRBD2 (5 bases). This CDR3 region has 14 residues. Looked up from germline, CDR1 is SGHVS and CDR2 is FQNEAQ. V lost 11 bases, J lost 2 bases, and 15 bases lay in between. CDR3 nucleotide sequence: TGTGCCGGGATGTCGGGAACAAACACCGGGGAGCTGTTTTTT. Residues: CAGMSGTNTGELFF.

This clonotype was recorded many times. The CDR3 bases are TGCAGTGCTAGAGATTTAGGGACCCTAGCGGGAAACACCGGGGAGCTGTTTTTT. It yields the protein CSARDLGTLAGNTGELFF. The chain recombines TRBV20-1 with TRBJ2-2, with 9 bases matching TRBD2. From germline, CDR1 is DFQATT and CDR2 SNEGSKA (reference sequence). This CDR3 is 18 amino acids long. Trimming cost V 0 bases and J 2 bases; bases outside gene matches: 10.

This chain connects TRBV12-3 or TRBV12-4 to TRBJ2-5, with TRBD2 matching 11 bases. Trimming took 1 base from V and 3 from J; bases not matched to a gene: 7. The CDR3 runs to 17 residues. The CDR3: CASSLDRLAGQKETQYF. DNA for the CDR3: TGTGCCAGCAGTTTAGATAGACTAGCGGGGCAGAAAGAGACCCAGTACTTC.

This clonotype was seen many times. This rearrangement joins TRBV5-1 to TRBJ2-3; 7 nucleotides agree with TRBD2. The CDR3 totals 15 residues. V dropped 0 bases and J dropped 3; count of bases not matched to a gene: 4. Germline V lookup: CDR1 SGHRS, CDR2 YFSETQ. CDR3 bases: TGCGCCAGCAGCTTGGCAGCGGGAAAAACAGATACGCAGTATTTT. As protein: CASSLAAGKTDTQYF.

Many counts were recorded for this clonotype. The genes are TRBV12-3 or TRBV12-4 and TRBJ2-2, with TRBD1 matching 7 bases. The CDR3 length is 16 residues. V dropped 5 bases and J dropped 0; count of bases not matched to a gene: 6. The DNA of the CDR3 is TGTGCCAGCAGTGAACAGGGGAGTGCGAACACCGGGGAGCTGTTTTTT. It specifies CASSEQGSANTGELFF.

The table lists this clonotype with many counts. The gene calls are TRBV30 and TRBJ2-3; D tentatively reads TRBD1 or TRBD2 (6 bases each). This CDR3 is built from 16 residues. V gave up 1 base and J gave up 2 bases, with 16 bases separating them. Germline V CDR1 and CDR2: GTSNPN, SVGIG (reference sequence). CDR3 in amino acids: CAWSGGLAPTTDTQYF. CDR3 bases: TGTGCCTGGAGTGGGGGGCTAGCGCCTACCACAGATACGCAGTATTTT.

The table lists this clonotype with many counts. This chain's CDR3 is CASSLVVVSYEQYF. DNA for the CDR3: TGTGCCAGCAGCTTAGTGGTGGTCTCCTACGAGCAGTACTTC. The chain recombines TRBV13 with TRBJ2-7, with D unclear. This CDR3 spans 14 amino acids. Trimming took off 1 base at V and 0 bases at J, with 7 bases between the two ends. The germline V gene encodes CDR1 PRHDT and CDR2 FYEKMQ (reference sequence).

In this sample, this clonotype turned up many times. The chain uses TRBV28 and TRBJ1-5, with D uncertain. CDR1 and CDR2 from the germline V gene are MDHEN and SYDVKM. The ends were cut back, 4 bases at V and 0 bases at J, with 13 bases in the middle. This CDR3 spans 16 amino acids. CDR3 protein: CASSSRVGYSNQPQHF. CDR3 sequence (DNA): TGTGCCAGCAGTTCCCGCGTGGGATATAGCAATCAGCCCCAGCATTTT. The full variable domain, rest sourced from reference TRBV28 and TRBJ1-5, is DVKVTQSSRYLVKRTGEKVFLECVQDMDHENMFWYRQDPGLGLRLIYFSYDVKMKEKGDIPEGYSVSREKKERFSLILESASTNQTSMYLCASSSRVGYSNQPQHFGDGTRLSIL.

The J gene is TRBJ2-3, the V gene TRBV4-1; 13 bases agree with TRBD2. The germline V gene encodes CDR1 MGHRA and CDR2 YSYEKL. This CDR3 contains 18 residues. V shed 3 bases and J 4 bases; nucleotides not matched to a gene: 10. CDR3 loop: CASSQVGRTSGSADTQYF. DNA of the CDR3: TGCGCCAGCAGCCAGGTGGGGAGGACTAGCGGGAGCGCAGATACGCAGTATTTT.

This clonotype appeared many times. The chain combines TRBV12-3 or TRBV12-4 with TRBJ2-1, with 7 bases matching TRBD2. Unmatched junction bases numbered 4, after V lost 5 bases and J lost 9 bases. This CDR3 region has 12 residues. The CDR3 region is CASSSGTREQFF. In DNA form, the CDR3 reads TGTGCCAGCAGTAGCGGGACTCGTGAGCAGTTCTTC.

This clonotype has ten or more counts. The V gene is TRBV12-3 or TRBV12-4, the J gene TRBJ2-7; D not certain. V lost 3 bases and J lost 1, with 7 bases in between. CDR3 length: 13 amino acids. This chain's CDR3 is CASSFGSSYEQYF. In nucleotides, the CDR3 is TGTGCCAGCAGTTTTGGCTCTTCCTACGAGCAGTACTTC.

This clonotype turned up a few times. The chain couples TRBV20-1 to TRBJ2-7, with 10 bases aligning to TRBD1. This CDR3 is built from 15 residues. The V and J ends lost 2 bases and 4 bases, in that order; junction bases with no gene match: 8. In germline, CDR1 is DFQATT, CDR2 SNEGSKA (reference sequence). CDR3 nucleotides: TGCAGTGCTAGACGTGACAGGGGGCCGGTATACGAGCAGTACTTC. As protein: CSARRDRGPVYEQYF.

This clonotype showed up just a few times. This chain links TRBV7-8 with TRBJ2-1; D is possibly TRBD2 (6 bases). The CDR3 has 13 residues. V lost 3 bases to trimming and J lost 10 bases, with 13 bases between them. The germline gives CDR1 SGHVS, CDR2 FQNEAQ. CDR3 coding DNA: TGTGCCAGCAGCTTTCGGGGGACCTCAGAGCAGTTCTTC. Its translation: CASSFRGTSEQFF.

The CDR3 protein is CASSLGFGILAKNIQYF. The DNA for the CDR3 is TGTGCCAGCAGCTTAGGATTCGGCATTCTAGCCAAAAACATTCAGTACTTC. J is TRBJ2-4 and V is TRBV7-9; D not certain. The CDR3 totals 17 residues. The germline V and J ends were trimmed by 1 base and 0 bases, with 13 bases remaining between them. Germline V gene sequence: CDR1 SEHNR, CDR2 FQNEAQ (reference sequence).